A selection of T cell receptor beta chains follows, all from one sample in a study of neoadjuvant nivolumab and ipilimumab in lung cancer. Assay used: immunoSEQ multiplex PCR; TCRdb lists only in-frame clones, some missing. The sample contains tens of thousands of clones, roughly 85% of which appear only once. Sequenced here: peripheral blood, sampled before neoadjuvant nivolumab, alone or with ipilimumab. The origin of the receptors is an adult with non-small cell lung cancer. Each CDR3 is given with its conserved first and last residue. The D gene is left open where the match is weak. Some rows have no size entry. The others give once, few or many, or a class for an expanded clone.

>TRBD1|TRBV7-9|TRBJ1-4|.
CASSLALGQGMEKLFF
TGTGCCAGCAGCTTAGCGTTGGGACAGGGAATGGAAAAACTGTTTTTT
>TRBD1|TRBV5-1|TRBJ1-3|.
CASSPGQGANTIYF
TGCGCCAGCAGCCCGGGACAGGGGGCCAACACCATATATTTT
>.|TRBV11-2|TRBJ2-1|.
CASSLFSGKFGDEQFF
TGTGCCAGCAGCTTATTCTCCGGGAAGTTTGGTGATGAGCAGTTCTTC
>.|TRBV12-5|TRBJ2-1|.
CASGLAGATYNEQFF
TGTGCTAGTGGTTTGGCAGGGGCTACCTACAATGAGCAGTTCTTC
>.|TRBV4-2|TRBJ1-1|.
CASSQGTEAFF
TGTGCCAGCAGCCAAGGGACAGAAGCTTTCTTT
>TRBD1|TRBV11-2|TRBJ2-7|once
CASSLGDRPYEQYF
TGTGCCAGCAGCTTAGGGGACAGGCCCTACGAGCAGTACTTC
>TRBD2|TRBV10-3|TRBJ2-1|.
CAISWLAGETDEQFF
TGTGCCATCAGTTGGCTAGCGGGAGAGACGGATGAGCAGTTCTTC
>.|TRBV5-1|TRBJ2-3|.
CASSGGLIDTDTQYF
TGCGCCAGCAGCGGCGGGCTTATAGACACAGATACGCAGTATTTT
>.|TRBV19|TRBJ2-2|.
CASSMSRWGRSLAGELFF
TGTGCCAGTAGTATGTCTCGATGGGGCCGCTCCTTAGCCGGGGAGCTGTTTTTT
>TRBD1|TRBV5-1|TRBJ2-4|.
CASSLAGQGPLAKNIQYF
TGCGCCAGCAGCTTGGCAGGACAGGGACCATTAGCCAAAAACATTCAGTACTTC
>.|TRBV11-2|TRBJ1-1|once
CASSLGVRTEAFF
TGTGCCAGCAGCCTGGGGGTGCGGACTGAAGCTTTCTTT
>.|TRBV9|TRBJ2-2|.
CASSADLARHTGELFF
TGTGCCAGCAGCGCTGACCTAGCGCGACACACCGGGGAGCTGTTTTTT
>.|TRBV29-1|TRBJ1-1|.
CSVARGANTEAFF
TGCAGCGTGGCCCGGGGGGCAAACACTGAAGCTTTCTTT
>.|TRBV15|TRBJ1-1|.
CATSRGGGAITEAFF
TGTGCCACCAGCAGGGGAGGGGGGGCAATCACTGAAGCTTTCTTT
>.|TRBV30|TRBJ2-2|.
CAWSPPGRETGELFF
TGTGCCTGGAGTCCCCCGGGCAGGGAGACCGGGGAGCTGTTTTTT
>TRBD1|TRBV7-2|TRBJ2-7|once
CASSPRTGASYEQYF
TGTGCCAGCAGCCCTAGGACAGGGGCCTCCTACGAGCAGTACTTC
>.|TRBV29-1|TRBJ2-1|.
CSVGSNEQFF
TGCAGCGTTGGGTCCAATGAGCAGTTCTTC
>.|TRBV30|TRBJ2-2|.
CAWSFDPRNTGELFF
TGTGCCTGGAGTTTTGACCCTCGGAACACCGGGGAGCTGTTTTTT
>.|TRBV10-3|TRBJ1-2|few
CAISEASHGYTF
TGTGCCATCAGTGAGGCCTCTCATGGCTACACCTTC
>.|TRBV11-3|TRBJ2-1|.
CASSAHAGQQFF
TGTGCCAGCAGCGCACATGCGGGACAGCAGTTCTTC
>.|TRBV6-1|TRBJ2-3|.
CASSEIAETTDTQYF
TGTGCCAGCAGTGAAATAGCGGAGACCACAGATACGCAGTATTTT
>.|TRBV11-3|TRBJ2-1|.
CASSLVRGFDNEQFF
TGTGCCAGCAGCTTAGTCAGGGGATTCGACAATGAGCAGTTCTTC
>.|TRBV29-1|TRBJ2-1|.
CSVPDTGSSYNEQFF
TGCAGCGTTCCGGACACAGGGAGCTCCTACAATGAGCAGTTCTTC
>.|TRBV5-5|TRBJ1-2|.
CASSKDGRQGYTF
TGTGCCAGCAGCAAGGACGGGCGGCAAGGCTACACCTTC
>.|TRBV4-2|TRBJ1-3|.
CASSQVWGPGNTIYF
TGTGCCAGCAGCCAAGTATGGGGACCGGGAAACACCATATATTTT
>.|TRBV27|TRBJ2-7|.
CASSLRIGVGTYEQYF
TGTGCCAGCAGTTTACGGATCGGGGTAGGGACCTACGAGCAGTACTTC
>TRBD1|TRBV5-4|TRBJ1-2|.
CASGPTGGKDYGYTF
TGTGCCTCAGGCCCGACAGGGGGAAAAGACTATGGCTACACCTTC
>TRBD1|TRBV29-1|TRBJ1-5|.
CSVRDRSNQPQHF
TGCAGCGTGAGGGACAGGAGCAATCAGCCCCAGCATTTT
>.|TRBV7-2|TRBJ1-1|.
CASTGEGFTEAFF
TGTGCCAGCACCGGGGAGGGGTTCACTGAAGCTTTCTTT
>.|TRBV7-2|TRBJ1-5|.
CASSFFGFNQPQHF
TGTGCCAGCAGCTTTTTCGGGTTCAATCAGCCCCAGCATTTT
>.|TRBV6-5|TRBJ1-1|once
CASSAGYGDTEAFF
TGTGCCAGCAGTGCAGGGTACGGCGACACTGAAGCTTTCTTT
>.|TRBV4-3|TRBJ2-3|.
CASSQVPAGGRADTQYF
TGCGCCAGCAGCCAAGTCCCTGCGGGTGGGAGAGCAGATACGCAGTATTTT
>.|TRBV12-5|TRBJ2-3|few
CASGLIGSGANTDTQYF
TGTGCTAGTGGTTTAATAGGCTCCGGGGCGAACACAGATACGCAGTATTTT
>TRBD2|TRBV11-3|TRBJ2-5|.
CASSSSGRAVRETQYF
TGTGCCAGCAGCTCTAGCGGGAGGGCCGTTCGAGAGACCCAGTACTTC
>.|TRBV5-1|TRBJ2-5|once
CASSRIESIGETQYF
TGCGCCAGCAGCCGAATAGAAAGTATCGGAGAGACCCAGTACTTC
>.|TRBV7-9|TRBJ1-5|.
CASSLSSDSLDSNQPQHF
TGTGCCAGCAGCTTATCTAGCGACAGCCTAGATAGCAATCAGCCCCAGCATTTT
>TRBD1|TRBV6-6|TRBJ2-7|once
CASSRRQGKYF
TGTGCCAGCAGTCGAAGACAGGGTAAATACTTC
>.|TRBV5-5|TRBJ2-3|.
CASSLDGSTDTQYF
TGTGCCAGCAGCTTGGACGGTAGCACAGATACGCAGTATTTT
>.|TRBV4-1|TRBJ2-7|.
CASSQANSNYEQYF
TGCGCCAGCAGCCAAGCGAACAGCAACTACGAGCAGTACTTC
>.|TRBV5-5|TRBJ1-2|.
CASSFQGRTNYGYTF
TGTGCCAGCAGCTTCCAGGGACGGACTAACTATGGCTACACCTTC
>TRBD1|TRBV10-3|TRBJ1-2|few
CAISESTGEGYGYTF
TGTGCCATCAGTGAGTCGACAGGGGAGGGCTATGGCTACACCTTC
>.|TRBV30|TRBJ1-1|.
CAWSVGGGTEAFF
TGTGCCTGGAGTGTAGGCGGGGGGACTGAAGCTTTCTTT
>TRBD1|TRBV14|TRBJ2-5|once
CASSPILTGTETQYF
TGTGCCAGCAGCCCTATTCTGACAGGGACAGAGACCCAGTACTTC
>.|TRBV5-5|TRBJ2-1|.
CASSDNQYYNEQFF
TGTGCCAGCAGCGACAATCAGTACTACAATGAGCAGTTCTTC
>.|TRBV19|TRBJ1-2|.
CASSTSGASFLYGYTF
TGTGCCAGTAGTACTTCAGGGGCCTCCTTCCTCTATGGCTACACCTTC
>.|TRBV9|TRBJ2-5|.
CASSRAGETQYF
TGTGCCAGCAGCCGTGCCGGAGAGACCCAGTACTTC